The sample holds a few counts of the clone carrying this TCR beta chain. The source of the sample is a study of response to subunit inactivated influenza vaccine. Germline V CDR1 and CDR2: KGHDR, SFDVKD. This CDR3 comprises 14 residues. Trimming left V 3 bases short and J 1 base short, with 7 bases between. TCRdb reprocessed the RT-PCR reads via MiXCR and lists one record per CDR3 protein. Of 300,000 to 350,000 distinct CDR3 sequences detected, less than 25% appear once; the ten largest clones hold more than 8.5%. The origin of this receptor is a man in his fifties or sixties who received an inactivated influenza vaccine. The input for sequencing was PBMCs from blood, taken approximately 20 months after vaccination. The chain couples TRBV24-1 to TRBJ2-3; maybe TRBD1 (5 bases). CDR3 residues: CATSDQGGTDTQYF. The CDR3 bases are TGTGCCACCAGTGATCAGGGTGGCACAGATACGCAGTATTTT.